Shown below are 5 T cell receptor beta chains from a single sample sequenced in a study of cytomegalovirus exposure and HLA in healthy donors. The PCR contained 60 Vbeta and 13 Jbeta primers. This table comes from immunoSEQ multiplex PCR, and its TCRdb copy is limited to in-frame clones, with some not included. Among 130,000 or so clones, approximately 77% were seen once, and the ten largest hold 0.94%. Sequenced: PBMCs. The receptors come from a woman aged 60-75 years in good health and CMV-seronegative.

The CDR3 region has the DNA TGTGCCAGCAGCTTGTTTCAGGGGAGATACTACGAGCAGTACTTC. This translates into CASSLFQGRYYEQYF. This chain uses TRBV5-8 with TRBJ2-7; possible D gene TRBD1, 6 bases. Per the germline V gene, CDR1 is SGHTS and CDR2 is YDEGEE. V was pared by 1 base and J by 3 bases, with 14 bases between. This CDR3 contains 15 residues.

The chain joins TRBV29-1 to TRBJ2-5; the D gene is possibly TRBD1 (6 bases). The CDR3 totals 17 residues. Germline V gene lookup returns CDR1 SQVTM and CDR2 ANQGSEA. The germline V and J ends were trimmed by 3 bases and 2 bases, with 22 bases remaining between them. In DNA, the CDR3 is TGCAGCGTTGAGCCTTGGGGACAAGATATTTTTCAAGAGACCCAGTACTTC. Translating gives CSVEPWGQDIFQETQYF.

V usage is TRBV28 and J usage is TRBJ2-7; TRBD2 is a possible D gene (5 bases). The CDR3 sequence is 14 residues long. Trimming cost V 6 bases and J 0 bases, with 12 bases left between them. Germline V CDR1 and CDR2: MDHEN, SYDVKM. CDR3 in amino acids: CASRDFSSSYEQYF. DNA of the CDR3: TGTGCCAGCAGGGACTTTTCAAGCTCCTACGAGCAGTACTTC.

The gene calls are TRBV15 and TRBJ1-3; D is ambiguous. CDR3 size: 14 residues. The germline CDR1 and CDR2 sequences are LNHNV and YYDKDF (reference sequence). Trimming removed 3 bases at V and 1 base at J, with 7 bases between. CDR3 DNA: TGTGCCACCAGCAGCCGGTTATCTGGAAACACCATATATTTT. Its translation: CATSSRLSGNTIYF.

For the CDR3, the DNA is TGTGCCAGCAGTGAACAGCTTAATTCACCCCTCCACTTT. This sequence encodes CASSEQLNSPLHF. The chain is built from TRBV6-4 and TRBJ1-6; no clear D. There are 13 residues in the CDR3. Germline CDR1 reads MRHNA; CDR2 reads SNTAGT. With 3 bases removed from V and 6 bases from J, the gap between germline ends came to 6 bases.